This T cell receptor beta chain was captured in a study of cytomegalovirus exposure and HLA in healthy donors. For this clone: Its target is not known.

V trimming: 6 bases; J trimming: 0 bases; junction bases outside the gene matches: 8. The germline CDR1 and CDR2 sequences are SNHLY and FYNNEI. There are 17 residues in the CDR3. General observations from the study: Later analysis demonstrated an association between a missense DCLRE1C variant and TCR beta V- and J-gene trimming. It was confirmed in vitro that a few of the CMV-associated chains were specific for CMV antigens.

The PCR employed 60 Vbeta primers together with 13 Jbeta primers. The protocol was immunoSEQ multiplex PCR, while the TCRdb copy is restricted to in-frame clones and leaves out a portion. This sample has around 170,000 clones; roughly 80% occur once, and the top ten carry roughly 0.8%. This chain joins TRBV2 and TRBJ2-1, with 10 bases identical to TRBD2. The specimen sequenced was PBMCs. The receptor comes from a woman aged 18-29 years in good health and CMV-seronegative. The CDR3 sequence is CASSLLAGARSYNEQFF. DNA of the CDR3: TGTGCCAGCAGCTTGCTAGCGGGAGCGCGCTCCTACAATGAGCAGTTCTTC. Based on the CDR3 plus reference TRBV2 and TRBJ2-1, the full variable domain is EPEVTQTPSHQVTQMGQEVILRCVPISNHLYFYWYRQILGQKVEFLVSFYNNEISEKSEIFDDQFSVERPDGSNFTLKIRSTKLEDSAMYFCASSLLAGARSYNEQFFGPGTRLTVL.